This T cell receptor (beta chain) was recovered during a study of OX40 agonist ivuxolimab in advanced cancers. Study-level background: Ivuxolimab was a fully human IgG2 agonistic monoclonal antibody targeting the costimulatory receptor OX40 (CD134). Peripheral TCRbeta sequencing aimed to test whether ivuxolimab altered TCR sequence diversity and caused clonal T-cell expansion. Prior anti-PD-1, anti-PD-L1 or anti-CTLA-4 therapy was permitted, and approximately 41% of dose-escalation patients had received checkpoint inhibitors. In the dose-escalation cohort, 75% to 90% of patients were male, and the mean age was 60 years with a range of roughly 20 to 79. Among the roughly 50 dose-escalation patients, some 19 had hepatocellular carcinoma, approximately 15 melanoma, 9 renal cell carcinoma and 9 head and neck cancer. The paper covers the monotherapy dose-escalation part of the phase I ivuxolimab trial, which included N = 52 patients. Intravenous ivuxolimab was administered to patients every 2 weeks at six dose levels: 0.01, 0.1, 0.3, 1.5, 3 and 10 mg/kg. Three dose-escalation patients achieved partial responses, one with hepatocellular carcinoma and two with cutaneous melanoma. Broad study findings and their caveats: On average, CD8+ T cells showed more expanded clones than CD4+ T cells after ivuxolimab. Low levels of normalized T-cell clonal expansion were also seen in some patients who did not respond. The antigen specificity of the clonally expanded peripheral T cells was not determined. In the 0.1-3.0 mg/kg groups, partial responders had among the lowest normalized peripheral clonal expansion, particularly in CD8+ T cells. At doses of 0.1 to 3.0 mg/kg, clonal expansion of both CD4+ and CD8+ blood T cells was observed from baseline to week 6.

Patients with autoimmune disease history or receiving systemic immunosuppression were excluded from the trial. In every dose cohort, peripheral blood was drawn for TCR sequencing at baseline, cycle 4 day 1, and cycle 7 day 1. Samples were obtained from an open-label, multicenter, first-in-human phase I dose-escalation trial of ivuxolimab. Adults with locally advanced or metastatic head and neck squamous cell, hepatocellular, melanoma or renal cell carcinoma were enrolled in the trial. Before TCR sequencing, CD4+ and CD8+ T cells were separately sorted from peripheral blood. Genomic DNA was extracted from sorted cells for sequencing of the TCRbeta CDR3 region. The immunoSEQ Assay was used for sequencing of TCRbeta CDR3 regions. TCRdb stores this immuneACCESS table with in-frame sequences only. Part of the clones is absent; in the studies checked, under half of the shortfall reflects unresolved V genes, and no reason is known for the rest. The sample table holds about 25,000 clones, of which 70% to 90% were seen once. The ten largest make up more than 13% of the sample.

The count of this clone is one. Its antigen target is currently unknown. No much larger clone is present one base from it, and per-base qualities are unavailable. Sequencing was performed on CD4+ or CD8+ T cells sorted from blood, taken in a trial of the OX40 agonist ivuxolimab. The clonotype originates from an adult with an advanced solid tumor such as melanoma, head and neck, liver or kidney cancer.

The CDR3 protein is CASSFDLGYEQYF. The DNA is as follows: TGTGCCAGCAGCTTTGACCTTGGCTACGAGCAGTACTTC. Recombination joined TRBV7-9 with TRBJ2-7; the D gene cannot be named for sure. V and J are truncated by 3 bases and 3 bases respectively, leaving an intervening sequence of 9 bases. The germline V gene (reference sequence) gives CDR1 as SEHNR and CDR2 as FQNEAQ. Including cysteine and phenylalanine, the CDR3 has 13 amino acids. Only the CDR3 portion is preserved as DNA: 39 bases, with reading frame beginning at the first base.